A selection of T cell receptor beta chains follows, all from one sample in a study of regulatory T cells in long-lasting Graves disease. From the multiplex PCR reads, TCRdb called clonotypes with MiXCR, one entry per CDR3 protein. The profile shows over 300,000 distinct CDR3 sequences, less than 20% of them singletons. The input for sequencing was peripheral blood mononuclear cells (PBMCs), taken at new diagnosis, from a patient treated with antithyroid drugs. These receptors all come from a female donor with Graves disease. CDR3s include the opening cysteine and the closing phenylalanine or tryptophan. Each record gives: V gene, CDR3 protein.

v_call: TRBV20-1; cdr3_aa: CSARAGLTGTSGSYEQYF
v_call: TRBV11-2; cdr3_aa: CASSLGPGFYEQYF
v_call: TRBV6-1; cdr3_aa: CASSELSGAANEQFF
v_call: TRBV7-2; cdr3_aa: CASSLVLAGGWDTGELFF
v_call: TRBV7-2; cdr3_aa: CASSLTNYGYTF
v_call: TRBV6-2/TRBV6-3; cdr3_aa: CASSYSGGELSSYEQYF
v_call: TRBV28; cdr3_aa: CASRRDARANQPQHF
v_call: TRBV20-1; cdr3_aa: CSVRGRQDHNEQFF
v_call: TRBV7-9; cdr3_aa: CASGLAGNEQYF
v_call: TRBV6-5; cdr3_aa: CASSYSGISGNEQFF
v_call: TRBV7-9; cdr3_aa: CASIPNPGPSSYNEQFF
v_call: TRBV30; cdr3_aa: CAWSVSRRNEQFF
v_call: TRBV19; cdr3_aa: CASSIRAGEATDTQYF
v_call: TRBV19; cdr3_aa: CASSINRGQGYEQFF
v_call: TRBV6-1; cdr3_aa: CASSEVNKSSYNSPLHF
v_call: TRBV6-5; cdr3_aa: CASSYSSGGDSPLHF
v_call: TRBV5-5; cdr3_aa: CASSLKERGTEAFF
v_call: TRBV5-1; cdr3_aa: CASSLNGGTSLTGNTIYF
v_call: TRBV7-9; cdr3_aa: CANSSPPGLAPPYEQYF
v_call: TRBV6-1; cdr3_aa: CASSVAEYQPQHF
v_call: TRBV27; cdr3_aa: CASSLSGWKINQPQHF
v_call: TRBV2; cdr3_aa: CASKQGRAETNEQFF
v_call: TRBV11-3; cdr3_aa: CASSRTNKNTEAFF
v_call: TRBV28; cdr3_aa: CASSLRARKSTGELFF
v_call: TRBV28; cdr3_aa: CASSPPARGQVNEKLFF
v_call: TRBV7-9; cdr3_aa: CASSFGWGDGTKNIQYF
v_call: TRBV20-1; cdr3_aa: CSARSGGSWDYNEQFF
v_call: TRBV20-1; cdr3_aa: CSARDPQGAVDTQYF
v_call: TRBV29-1; cdr3_aa: CSVVLSPLETQYF
v_call: TRBV19; cdr3_aa: CASRRQGVEPQHF
v_call: TRBV12-5; cdr3_aa: CASGLVHRWGDNEQFF
v_call: TRBV20-1; cdr3_aa: CSAPGTSGYQETQYF
v_call: TRBV2; cdr3_aa: CAGLQELNTEAFF
v_call: TRBV3-1; cdr3_aa: CASSQATFYGYTF
v_call: TRBV6-1; cdr3_aa: CASSEVGGAGEQFF
v_call: TRBV4-3; cdr3_aa: CASSPTGLGAYEQYF
v_call: TRBV5-1; cdr3_aa: CASRPGGVSNQPQHF
v_call: TRBV6-1; cdr3_aa: CASSTHRRGPQETQYF
v_call: TRBV5-6; cdr3_aa: CASSGGTPTQYF
v_call: TRBV20-1; cdr3_aa: CSALTGTGGYEQYF
v_call: TRBV7-8; cdr3_aa: CASSLAGLAAHTDTQYF